The 29 T cell receptor beta chains below come from one sample, sequenced in a study of shared clonotypes between healthy human individuals (TCRdb year 2020). Library construction relied on the immunoSEQ multiplex PCR assay. Sourced from immuneACCESS, this table was stored by TCRdb with only in-frame sequences that have V and J called. A share of the clones is absent; for the studies checked, an unresolved V gene accounts for under half, and the remainder has no known explanation. The sample includes roughly 700,000 clones, with about 92% observed a single time. 34% of the sample is in the top ten clones. Sequenced: memory CD8+ T cells from PBMCs. This specimen's cell subset or site label, interpreted: CD45RO+ cells pooled with CCR7-negative TemRA cells. The source is a man aged 18 to 30 in good health. Some clones in this sample may be carry-over from other donors' samples.

V gene TRBV9 combines with J gene TRBJ1-1; D ambiguous. This CDR3 has 13 amino acids. CDR1 and CDR2 from the germline V gene are SGDLS and YYNGEE. V lost 0 bases, J lost 6 bases, and 9 bases lay in between. The CDR3 DNA reads TGTGCCAGCAGCGTAGAAGGTTTGGCTGAAGCTTTCTTT. Protein: CASSVEGLAEAFF.

The chain carries TRBV28 and TRBJ1-2; TRBD1 aligns across 7 bases. V lost 5 bases, J lost 5 bases, and 8 bases stayed unmatched. CDR3 size: 14 residues. Germline CDR1 and CDR2: MDHEN and SYDVKM. CDR3 in DNA: TGTGCCAGCAGTCAAAACAGGGGAGTGTATGGCTACACCTTC. Translation gives CASSQNRGVYGYTF.

CDR3 protein: CASSYSFWGRNTEAFF. The DNA for the CDR3 is TGTGCCAGCAGTTACTCTTTTTGGGGGCGAAACACTGAAGCTTTCTTT. V and J are TRBV6-5 and TRBJ1-1; tentative D call: TRBD1 (6 bases). Germline CDR1 MNHEY, CDR2 SVGAGI. The ends were cut back, 0 bases at V and 2 bases at J, with 13 bases in the middle. This CDR3 is 16 amino acids long.

The chain is built from TRBV11-2 and TRBJ2-2; TRBD2 agrees at 7 bases. The V segment lost 7 bases and the J segment 5 bases; nucleotides outside the gene matches: 10. CDR3 length equals 15 residues. The germline V gene encodes CDR1 SGHAT and CDR2 FQNNGV. CDR3 in DNA: TGTGCCAGCACCTGGGCGGGAGCGGGAACCGGGGAGCTGTTTTTT. Translating gives CASTWAGAGTGELFF.

V gene TRBV28 combines with J gene TRBJ2-1; 7 bases are shared with TRBD2. CDR3 length: 15 residues. Trimming removed 5 bases from V and 4 bases from J; junction bases left unmatched: 8. Germline assignment: CDR1 MDHEN and CDR2 SYDVKM. This CDR3 is CASSEREGLYNEQFF. The CDR3 DNA follows: TGTGCCAGCAGTGAGAGGGAGGGCCTTTACAATGAGCAGTTCTTC. The complete variable domain, with remaining parts taken from reference TRBV28 and TRBJ2-1, reads DVKVTQSSRYLVKRTGEKVFLECVQDMDHENMFWYRQDPGLGLRLIYFSYDVKMKEKGDIPEGYSVSREKKERFSLILESASTNQTSMYLCASSEREGLYNEQFFGPGTRLTVL.

The chain recombines TRBV29-1 with TRBJ2-5; D is unresolved. CDR1 is SQVTM, CDR2 ANQGSEA, per germline. There are 12 residues in the CDR3. V lost 3 bases and J 3 bases, leaving 8 bases between the germline ends. The CDR3 DNA follows: TGCAGCGTTGACATGGGCAAAGAGACCCAGTACTTC. It codes for CSVDMGKETQYF.

The rearrangement uses TRBV7-9 and TRBJ1-4; D possibly corresponds to TRBD1 (6 bases). The CDR3 covers 15 residues. CDR1 and CDR2 from the germline V gene are SEHNR and FQNEAQ (reference sequence). Trimming shortened V by 4 bases and J by 8 bases, and 17 bases separated the two germline ends. CDR3 DNA: TGTGCCAGCAGCTCCCCCGGGGCAGGGGTAGAAAAACTGTTTTTT. This codes for CASSSPGAGVEKLFF. The full variable domain, rest sourced from reference TRBV7-9 and TRBJ1-4, is DTGVSQNPRHKITKRGQNVTFRCDPISEHNRLYWYRQTLGQGPEFLTYFQNEAQLEKSRLLSDRFSAERPKGSFSTLEIQRTEQGDSAMYLCASSSPGAGVEKLFFGSGTQLSVL.

J is TRBJ2-7 and V is TRBV2, with a possible D match to TRBD2 (6 bases). Germline V lookup: CDR1 SNHLY, CDR2 FYNNEI. Trimming cost V 4 bases and J 5 bases, with 21 bases left between them. The CDR3 runs to 16 residues. The CDR3 DNA sequence: TGTGCCAGCAGTGGGGGGACTTTGAGACTCAGCCACGAGCAGTACTTC. This codes for CASSGGTLRLSHEQYF.

The chain links TRBV5-1 to TRBJ2-7; no definite D call. Germline CDR1 reads SGHRS; CDR2 reads YFSETQ. Trimming shortened V by 2 bases and J by 3 bases, and 9 bases separated the two germline ends. The CDR3 is 13 residues long. This CDR3 is CASSFSNGYEQYF. In DNA form, the CDR3 reads TGCGCCAGCAGCTTCTCGAACGGCTACGAGCAGTACTTC.

This sequence joins TRBV5-6 and TRBJ2-6; D gene unclear. Germline V CDR1 and CDR2: SGHDT, YYEEEE. There are 16 residues in the CDR3. V lost 2 bases to trimming and J lost 0 bases, with 9 bases between them. The CDR3 nucleotides read TGTGCCAGCAGCTTACTCCCCCTCTCTGGGGCCAACGTCCTGACTTTC. It is translated as CASSLLPLSGANVLTF. Complete variable domain (other parts from reference TRBV5-6 and TRBJ2-6): DAGVTQSPTHLIKTRGQQVTLRCSPKSGHDTVSWYQQALGQGPQFIFQYYEEEERQRGNFPDRFSGHQFPNYSSELNVNALLLGDSALYLCASSLLPLSGANVLTFGAGSRLTVL.

This clone was detected only a few times. The chain recombines TRBV9 with TRBJ2-2, with D hard to call. The CDR3 sequence is 12 residues long. CDR1 and CDR2 from the germline V gene are SGDLS and YYNGEE. V was trimmed by 0 bases and J by 3 bases, leaving 0 bases between them. The CDR3 loop is CASSVDTGELFF. The CDR3 DNA sequence: TGTGCCAGCAGCGTAGACACCGGGGAGCTGTTTTTT.

The genes are TRBV6-1 and TRBJ1-4; 9 nucleotides align to TRBD1. The CDR3 consists of 14 residues. The germline CDR1 and CDR2 sequences are MNHNS and SASEGT. The V gene end was trimmed by 7 bases and the J gene end by 8 bases; junction bases not matched to a gene: 8. CDR3 sequence reads: CASISTGGGEKLFF. CDR3 DNA sequence: TGTGCCAGCATTTCGACAGGGGGAGGGGAAAAACTGTTTTTT.

The CDR3 region has the DNA TGCGCCAGCAGCCTAAAGGGTGCAGACTACGAGCAGTACTTC. It specifies CASSLKGADYEQYF. The rearrangement uses TRBV4-1 and TRBJ2-7; D uncertain. The germline gives CDR1 MGHRA, CDR2 YSYEKL. V lost 4 bases, J lost 3 bases, and 13 bases lay in between. The CDR3 runs to 14 residues.

This chain links TRBV28 with TRBJ2-1; a weak D match, TRBD1 (6 bases). V was shortened by 7 bases and J by 9 bases, with 16 bases between the two germline ends. The length of the CDR3 is 13 residues. From germline, CDR1 is MDHEN and CDR2 SYDVKM. The CDR3 spells CASTLTQGSEQFF. CDR3 coding DNA: TGTGCCAGCACACTAACCCAGGGGTCTGAGCAGTTCTTC.

The rearrangement links TRBV25-1 to TRBJ2-1; 11 bases are shared with TRBD2. V dropped 5 bases and J dropped 9; count of bases not matched to a gene: 6. CDR1 and CDR2 (germline): MGHDK, SYGVNS. CDR3 length: 14 amino acids. CDR3 nucleotides: TGTGCCAGCAGTATTAGCGGGAGGGCCGTTGAGCAGTTCTTC. Its protein is CASSISGRAVEQFF.

The rearrangement links TRBV7-3 to TRBJ2-2; 9 bases are a match to TRBD1. V dropped 5 bases and J dropped 7; count of bases not matched to a gene: 8. Germline values: CDR1 SGHTA, CDR2 FQGTGA. The CDR3 contains 15 residues. The CDR3 region is CASSTRDRDHGELFF. In DNA, the CDR3 is TGTGCCAGCAGCACCCGGGACAGGGACCACGGGGAGCTGTTTTTT. The full variable domain, its missing parts supplied by reference TRBV7-3 and TRBJ2-2, is GAGVSQTPSNKVTEKGKYVELRCDPISGHTALYWYRQSLGQGPEFLIYFQGTGAADDSGLPNDRFFAVRPEGSVSTLKIQRTERGDSAVYLCASSTRDRDHGELFFGEGSRLTVL.

The V gene is TRBV5-1, the J gene TRBJ2-1; 14 positions match TRBD2. J lost 6 bases, V lost 4 bases, and 9 bases had no gene match. The CDR3 covers 17 residues. Germline CDR1 and CDR2: SGHRS and YFSETQ. DNA for the CDR3: TGCGCCAGCAGCCCGAGACTAGCGGGAGGGCCGGTCAATGAGCAGTTCTTC. It encodes CASSPRLAGGPVNEQFF.

The chain carries TRBV13 and TRBJ1-1, with D perhaps matching TRBD1 (5 bases). Deletions cut 5 bases from V and 4 bases from J, with 14 bases between. Per the germline V gene, CDR1 is PRHDT and CDR2 is FYEKMQ (reference sequence). CDR3 length: 14 amino acids. The CDR3 nucleotides read TGTGCCAGCAGCCTTGCGGCAAGGGGCACTGAAGCTTTCTTT. Encoded protein: CASSLAARGTEAFF.

The CDR3 sequence is CSAVGGKTSGYTF. The CDR3, as DNA: TGCAGCGCTGTAGGGGGGAAAACTTCTGGCTACACCTTC. The chain couples TRBV29-1 to TRBJ1-2, with D possibly TRBD1 on 6 matching bases. The CDR3 totals 13 residues. The germline CDR1 and CDR2 sequences are SQVTM and ANQGSEA. Between the trimmed V and J ends, which lost 7 bases and 7 bases, there was a span of 19 bases.

The chain employs TRBV19 and TRBJ2-2; possibly TRBD2 for D (5 bases). The CDR3 has 17 amino acids. CDR1 is LNHDA and CDR2 is SQIVND in the germline V gene (reference sequence). Deletions cut 0 bases from V and 1 base from J, with 12 bases between. CDR3 coding DNA: TGTGCCAGTAGTATAGATCAAGAGGGTAAGAACACCGGGGAGCTGTTTTTT. This encodes CASSIDQEGKNTGELFF.

This chain joins TRBV7-9 and TRBJ1-6; D is unresolved. The germline V gene encodes CDR1 SEHNR and CDR2 FQNEAQ (reference sequence). The CDR3 has 15 amino acids. V lost 0 bases to trimming and J lost 4 bases, with 7 bases between them. The CDR3 protein is CASSLAAGYNSPLHF. The CDR3 DNA sequence: TGTGCCAGCAGCTTAGCTGCAGGTTATAATTCACCCCTCCACTTT.

Turning to this clone: Other DNA sequences in the sample encode the same CDR3. The chain uses TRBV2 and TRBJ1-3, with D possibly TRBD1 on 6 matching bases. The germline CDR1 and CDR2 sequences are SNHLY and FYNNEI. V shed 3 bases and J shed 0 bases, with 6 bases lying between them. The CDR3 runs 14 residues. CDR3 coding DNA: TGTGCCAGCAGTGAGGACAGCTCTGGAAACACCATATATTTT. Its translation is CASSEDSSGNTIYF.

The chain combines TRBV2 with TRBJ2-1, with TRBD1 matching 10 bases. CDR1 and CDR2 from the germline V gene are SNHLY and FYNNEI. V shed 9 bases and J 6 bases; nucleotides not matched to a gene: 5. The CDR3 spans 13 residues. The CDR3: CARRDRGGNEQFF. The CDR3 DNA reads as TGTGCCAGAAGGGACAGGGGCGGCAATGAGCAGTTCTTC.

This chain joins TRBV9 and TRBJ2-2, with D possibly matching TRBD2 (6 bases). CDR3 length: 17 residues. CDR1 is SGDLS, CDR2 YYNGEE, per germline. With 1 base removed from V and 2 bases from J, the gap between germline ends came to 15 bases. In DNA, the CDR3 is TGTGCCAGCAGCGTAATCTCCGCCGGGGGAAACACCGGGGAGCTGTTTTTT. It encodes CASSVISAGGNTGELFF.

The V gene is TRBV27, the J gene TRBJ2-5; 8 nucleotides agree with TRBD1. The CDR3 sequence is 15 residues long. Germline V gene lookup returns CDR1 MNHEY and CDR2 SMNVEV (reference sequence). The V and J ends lost 8 bases and 0 bases, in that order; junction bases with no gene match: 8. CDR3 sequence (DNA): TGTGCCAGCGGATTGACAGGGGCGCACCAAGAGACCCAGTACTTC. Protein: CASGLTGAHQETQYF.

CDR3: CASSVGLAGVLMTTDTQYF. Written as DNA, the CDR3 is TGTGCCAGCAGCGTAGGGCTAGCGGGAGTCCTAATGACCACAGATACGCAGTATTTT. This rearrangement joins TRBV9 to TRBJ2-3, with TRBD2 identical over 10 bases. CDR3 length: 19 residues. Germline CDR1 SGDLS, CDR2 YYNGEE. The trim removed 0 bases at V and 2 bases at J, leaving 12 bases unmatched.

The chain is built from TRBV15 and TRBJ2-5; no clear D. The V end lost 1 base, the J end lost 0 bases, and 9 bases lay between the germline ends. The CDR3 runs 15 residues. Germline-derived CDR1 and CDR2 are LNHNV and YYDKDF (reference sequence). Here the CDR3 reads CATSRGSMYQETQYF. Here the CDR3 DNA reads TGTGCCACCAGCAGAGGGAGTATGTACCAAGAGACCCAGTACTTC.

The chain couples TRBV7-9 to TRBJ2-2; D uncertain. Trimming removed 5 bases at V and 6 bases at J, with 7 bases between. The CDR3 consists of 12 residues. CDR1 SEHNR and CDR2 FQNEAQ come from the germline V gene (reference sequence). The CDR3 DNA reads TGTGCCAGCAGCGCACGCCCCGGGGAGCTGTTTTTT. It codes for CASSARPGELFF.

A remark on this clone: Germline and junction disagree at one end, which may indicate a read error. The V call is TRBV11-1, the J call TRBJ2-7; D remains unclear. The CDR3 covers 12 residues. Germline CDR1 and CDR2: SGHAT and FQDESV (reference sequence). CDR3 in DNA: TGTGCCAGCAGCTTAGCCGGCAATCATAAGGACTTC. This encodes CASSLAGNHKDF.